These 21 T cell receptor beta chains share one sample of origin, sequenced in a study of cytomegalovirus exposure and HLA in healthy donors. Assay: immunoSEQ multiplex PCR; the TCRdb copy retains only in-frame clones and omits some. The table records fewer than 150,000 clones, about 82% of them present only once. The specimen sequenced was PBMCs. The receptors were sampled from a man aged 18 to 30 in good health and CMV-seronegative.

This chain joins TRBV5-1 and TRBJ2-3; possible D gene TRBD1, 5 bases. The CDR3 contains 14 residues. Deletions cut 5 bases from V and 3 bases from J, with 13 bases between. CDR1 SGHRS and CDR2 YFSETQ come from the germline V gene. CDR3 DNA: TGCGCCAGCAGTTTAAGGGGTGCTACAGATACGCAGTATTTT. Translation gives CASSLRGATDTQYF.

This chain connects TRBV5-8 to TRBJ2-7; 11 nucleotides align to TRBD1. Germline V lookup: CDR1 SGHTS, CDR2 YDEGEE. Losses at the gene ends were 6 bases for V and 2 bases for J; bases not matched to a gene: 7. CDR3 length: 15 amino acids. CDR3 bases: TGTGCCAGCACGAGCCCGGGACAGGGGGCCTACGAGCAGTACTTC. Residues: CASTSPGQGAYEQYF.

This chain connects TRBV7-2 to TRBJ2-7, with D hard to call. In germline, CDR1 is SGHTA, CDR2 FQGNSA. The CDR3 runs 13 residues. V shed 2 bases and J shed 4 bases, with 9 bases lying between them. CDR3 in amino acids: CASSLYFGYEQYF. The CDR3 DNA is TGTGCCAGCAGCTTATACTTCGGGTACGAGCAGTACTTC.

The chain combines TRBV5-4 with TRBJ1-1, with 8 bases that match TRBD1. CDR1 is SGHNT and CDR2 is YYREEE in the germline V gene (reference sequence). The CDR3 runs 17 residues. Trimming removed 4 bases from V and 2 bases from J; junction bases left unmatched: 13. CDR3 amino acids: CASSGPPGQGLNTEAFF. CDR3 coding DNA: TGTGCCAGCAGCGGCCCCCCCGGACAGGGCCTTAACACTGAAGCTTTCTTT.

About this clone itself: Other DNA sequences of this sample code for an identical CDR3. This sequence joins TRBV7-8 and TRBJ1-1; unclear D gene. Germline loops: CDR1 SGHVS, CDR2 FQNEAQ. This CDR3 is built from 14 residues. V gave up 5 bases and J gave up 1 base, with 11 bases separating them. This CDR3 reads CASSLTAGNTEAFF. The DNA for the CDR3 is TGTGCCAGCAGCCTAACAGCAGGGAACACTGAAGCTTTCTTT.

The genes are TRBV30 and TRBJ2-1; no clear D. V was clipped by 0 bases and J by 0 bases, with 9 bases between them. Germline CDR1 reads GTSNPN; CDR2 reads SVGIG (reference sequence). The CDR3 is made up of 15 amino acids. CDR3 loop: CAWSVSASSYNEQFF. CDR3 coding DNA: TGTGCCTGGAGTGTATCCGCTAGCTCCTACAATGAGCAGTTCTTC.

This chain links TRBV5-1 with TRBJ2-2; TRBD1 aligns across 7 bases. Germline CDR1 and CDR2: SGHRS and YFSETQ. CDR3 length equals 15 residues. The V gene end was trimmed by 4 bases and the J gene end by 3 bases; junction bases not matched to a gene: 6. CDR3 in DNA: TGCGCCAGCAGCAGAGATGGGACAGACACCGGGGAGCTGTTTTTT. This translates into CASSRDGTDTGELFF.

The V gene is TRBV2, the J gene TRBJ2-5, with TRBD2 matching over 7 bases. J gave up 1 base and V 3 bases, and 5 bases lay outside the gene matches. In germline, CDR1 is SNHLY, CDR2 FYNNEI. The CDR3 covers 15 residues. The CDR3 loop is CASSEGGTGQETQYF. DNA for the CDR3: TGTGCCAGCAGTGAGGGGGGGACGGGCCAAGAGACCCAGTACTTC.

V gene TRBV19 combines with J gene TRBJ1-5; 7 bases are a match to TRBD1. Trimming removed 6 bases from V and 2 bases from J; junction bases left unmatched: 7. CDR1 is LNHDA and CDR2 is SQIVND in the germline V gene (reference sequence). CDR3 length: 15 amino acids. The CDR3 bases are TGTGCCAGTAGCGATAGACAGGGTGGCAATCAGCCCCAGCATTTT. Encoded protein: CASSDRQGGNQPQHF.

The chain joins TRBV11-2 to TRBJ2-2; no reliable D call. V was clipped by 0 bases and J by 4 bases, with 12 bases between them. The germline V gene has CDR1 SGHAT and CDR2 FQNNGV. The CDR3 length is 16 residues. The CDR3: CASSLDGRGFTGELFF. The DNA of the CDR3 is TGTGCCAGCAGCTTAGATGGTCGAGGTTTCACCGGGGAGCTGTTTTTT.

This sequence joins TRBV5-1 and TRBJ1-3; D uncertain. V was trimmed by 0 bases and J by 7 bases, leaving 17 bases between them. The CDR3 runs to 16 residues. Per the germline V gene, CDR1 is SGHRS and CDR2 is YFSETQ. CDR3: CASSLGSTGKVNTIYF. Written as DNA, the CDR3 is TGCGCCAGCAGCTTGGGATCGACGGGTAAAGTGAACACCATATATTTT. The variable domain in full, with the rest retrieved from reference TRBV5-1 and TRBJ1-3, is KAGVTQTPRYLIKTRGQQVTLSCSPISGHRSVSWYQQTPGQGLQFLFEYFSETQRNKGNFPGRFSGRQFSNSRSEMNVSTLELGDSALYLCASSLGSTGKVNTIYFGEGSWLTVV.

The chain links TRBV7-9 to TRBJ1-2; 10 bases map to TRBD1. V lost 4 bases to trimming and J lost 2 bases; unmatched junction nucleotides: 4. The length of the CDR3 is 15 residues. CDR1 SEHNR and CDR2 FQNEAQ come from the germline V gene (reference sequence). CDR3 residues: CASSSGGQGNYGYTF. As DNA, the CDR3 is TGTGCCAGCAGCTCAGGGGGACAGGGGAACTATGGCTACACCTTC.

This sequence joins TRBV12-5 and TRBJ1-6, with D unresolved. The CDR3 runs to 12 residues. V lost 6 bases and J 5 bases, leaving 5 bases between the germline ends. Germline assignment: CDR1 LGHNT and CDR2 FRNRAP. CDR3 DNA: TGTGCTAGTGGACATAATAATTCACCCCTCCACTTT. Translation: CASGHNNSPLHF.

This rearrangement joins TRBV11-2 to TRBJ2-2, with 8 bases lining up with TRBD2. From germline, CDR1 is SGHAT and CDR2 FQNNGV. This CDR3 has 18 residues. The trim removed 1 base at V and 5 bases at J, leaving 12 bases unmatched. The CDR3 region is CASSLAEWSGSWTGELFF. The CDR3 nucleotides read TGTGCCAGCAGCTTAGCCGAGTGGAGCGGGAGTTGGACCGGGGAGCTGTTTTTT.

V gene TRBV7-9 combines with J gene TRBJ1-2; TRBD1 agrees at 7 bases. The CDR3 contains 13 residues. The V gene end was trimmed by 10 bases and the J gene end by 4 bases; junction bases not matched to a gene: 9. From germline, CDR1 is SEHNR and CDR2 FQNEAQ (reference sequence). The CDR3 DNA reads TGTGCCACGATTTGGACAGGCGGCTATGGCTACACCTTC. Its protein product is CATIWTGGYGYTF.

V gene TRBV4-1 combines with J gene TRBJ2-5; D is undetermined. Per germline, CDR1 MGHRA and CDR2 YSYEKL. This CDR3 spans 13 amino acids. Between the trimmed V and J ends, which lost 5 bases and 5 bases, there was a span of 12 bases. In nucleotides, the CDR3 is TGCGCCAGCAGCTCGACATTGACGGAGACCCAGTACTTC. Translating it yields CASSSTLTETQYF.

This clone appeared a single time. In DNA form, the CDR3 reads TGTGCCAGCACCAACACGGCAGGGGCCAACACCGGGGAGCTGTTTTTT. Translating gives CASTNTAGANTGELFF. The V and J genes are TRBV6-6 and TRBJ2-2; weak D call: TRBD1 (6 bases). Germline lookup yields CDR1 MNHNY and CDR2 SVGAGI (reference sequence). With 7 bases removed from V and 2 bases from J, the gap between germline ends came to 17 bases. The CDR3 runs to 16 residues.

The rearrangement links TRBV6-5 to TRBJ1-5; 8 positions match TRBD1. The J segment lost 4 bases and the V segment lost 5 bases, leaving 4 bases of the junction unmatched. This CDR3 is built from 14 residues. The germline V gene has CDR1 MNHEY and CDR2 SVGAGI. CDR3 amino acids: CASSPGGHNQPQHF. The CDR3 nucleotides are TGTGCCAGCAGTCCAGGGGGCCATAATCAGCCCCAGCATTTT.

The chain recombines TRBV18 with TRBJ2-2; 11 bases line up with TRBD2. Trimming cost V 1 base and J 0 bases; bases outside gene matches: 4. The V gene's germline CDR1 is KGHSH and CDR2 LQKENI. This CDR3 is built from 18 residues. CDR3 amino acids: CASSPRLAGIANTGELFF. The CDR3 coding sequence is TGTGCCAGCTCACCACGACTAGCGGGAATCGCGAACACCGGGGAGCTGTTTTTT. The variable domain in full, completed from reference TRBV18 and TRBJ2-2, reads NAGVMQNPRHLVRRRGQEARLRCSPMKGHSHVYWYRQLPEEGLKFMVYLQKENIIDESGMPKERFSAEFPKEGPSILRIQQVVRGDSAAYFCASSPRLAGIANTGELFFGEGSRLTVL.

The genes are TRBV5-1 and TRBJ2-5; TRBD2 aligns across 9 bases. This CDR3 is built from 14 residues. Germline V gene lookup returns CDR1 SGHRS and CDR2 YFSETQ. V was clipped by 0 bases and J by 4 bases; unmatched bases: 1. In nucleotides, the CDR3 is TGCGCCAGCAGCTTGGAACTAGCGGGAGAGACCCAGTACTTC. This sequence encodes CASSLELAGETQYF.

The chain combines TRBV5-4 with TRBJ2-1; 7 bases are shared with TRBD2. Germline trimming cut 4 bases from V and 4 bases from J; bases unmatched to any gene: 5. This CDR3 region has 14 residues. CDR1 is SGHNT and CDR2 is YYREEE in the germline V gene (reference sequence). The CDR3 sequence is CASSGGEAYNEQFF. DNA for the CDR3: TGTGCCAGCAGCGGGGGGGAGGCATACAATGAGCAGTTCTTC. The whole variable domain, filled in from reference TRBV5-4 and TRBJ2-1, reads ETGVTQSPTHLIKTRGQQVTLRCSSQSGHNTVSWYQQALGQGPQFIFQYYREEENGRGNFPPRFSGLQFPNYSSELNVNALELDDSALYLCASSGGEAYNEQFFGPGTRLTVL.